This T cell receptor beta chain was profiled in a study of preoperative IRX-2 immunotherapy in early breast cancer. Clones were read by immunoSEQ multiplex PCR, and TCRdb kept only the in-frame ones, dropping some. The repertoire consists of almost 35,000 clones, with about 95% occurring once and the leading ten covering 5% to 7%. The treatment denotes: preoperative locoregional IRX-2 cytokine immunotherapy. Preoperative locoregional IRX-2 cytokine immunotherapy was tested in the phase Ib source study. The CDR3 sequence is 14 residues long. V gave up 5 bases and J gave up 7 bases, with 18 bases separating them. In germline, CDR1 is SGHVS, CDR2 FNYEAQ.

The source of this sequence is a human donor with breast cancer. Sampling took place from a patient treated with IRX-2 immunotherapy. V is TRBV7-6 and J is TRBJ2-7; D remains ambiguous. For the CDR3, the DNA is TGTGCCAGCAGCCTGCCGGTCGATACGGGTGAGCAGTACTTC. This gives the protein CASSLPVDTGEQYF.